The 19 T cell receptor beta chains reported below all come from one sample, sequenced in a study of cytomegalovirus exposure and HLA in healthy donors. Vbeta (60) and Jbeta (13) primers were used in the PCR. The protocol was immunoSEQ multiplex PCR, while the TCRdb copy is restricted to in-frame clones and leaves out a portion. The sample records 110,000 or so clones, about 70% being singletons. Source material: PBMCs. These receptors all come from a man aged 25 to 40 in good health and CMV-seronegative.

The rearrangement joins TRBV7-2 to TRBJ2-1; 14 bases agree with TRBD2. The CDR3 has 14 residues. V trimming: 6 bases; J trimming: 15 bases; junction bases outside the gene matches: 10. Germline V lookup: CDR1 SGHTA, CDR2 FQGNSA. The CDR3 DNA follows: TGTGCCAGCAGACAAGGACTAGCGGGAGGCCCCTCGTTCTTC. It is translated as CASRQGLAGGPSFF.

The gene calls are TRBV12-5 and TRBJ1-5; TRBD1 aligns across 9 bases. Germline assignment: CDR1 LGHNT and CDR2 FRNRAP. V shed 7 bases and J 5 bases; nucleotides not matched to a gene: 6. The CDR3 length is 14 residues. The CDR3 coding sequence is TGTGCTAGTGACCACCGGGACAGGGATCAGCCCCAGCATTTT. Protein: CASDHRDRDQPQHF. Full variable domain (missing parts from reference TRBV12-5 and TRBJ1-5): DARVTQTPRHKVTEMGQEVTMRCQPILGHNTVFWYRQTMMQGLELLAYFRNRAPLDDSGMPKDRFSAEMPDATLATLKIQPSEPRDSAVYFCASDHRDRDQPQHFGDGTRLSIL.

The chain couples TRBV18 to TRBJ2-7; the match to TRBD1 covers 8 bases. Germline V gene data show CDR1 as KGHSH and CDR2 as LQKENI. Germline trimming cut 4 bases from V and 0 bases from J; bases unmatched to any gene: 5. The CDR3 covers 15 residues. CDR3 nucleotides: TGTGCCAGCTCACTACGGACAGGGTCCTCCTACGAGCAGTACTTC. Its protein is CASSLRTGSSYEQYF.

On this clone: The same CDR3 also results from other DNA sequences found in this sample. This sequence joins TRBV30 and TRBJ2-5; TRBD1 is a possible D gene (6 bases). This CDR3 spans 13 amino acids. V lost 5 bases and J 6 bases, leaving 16 bases between the germline ends. Germline V gene data show CDR1 as GTSNPN and CDR2 as SVGIG (reference sequence). DNA for the CDR3: TGTGCCTGGGAGCAGGGGTCTCGGAAGACCCAGTACTTC. Its protein is CAWEQGSRKTQYF.

In its sample, this clone was seen a few times. The V gene is TRBV4-2, the J gene TRBJ2-7; no definite D call. V gave up 5 bases and J gave up 2 bases, with 10 bases separating them. This CDR3 has 13 residues. Per the germline V gene, CDR1 is LGHNA and CDR2 is YNFKEQ. The CDR3 loop is CASSLVVPYEQYF. CDR3 DNA sequence: TGTGCCAGCAGCTTAGTGGTCCCCTACGAGCAGTACTTC.

With regard to this clone: The sample carries other DNA sequences with the same CDR3. J is TRBJ2-5 and V is TRBV5-1; D remains unclear. The CDR3 spans 12 residues. Trimming removed 0 bases at V and 4 bases at J, with 4 bases between. Germline-derived CDR1 and CDR2 are SGHRS and YFSETQ. CDR3 coding DNA: TGCGCCAGCAGCTTGGCCGGAGAGACCCAGTACTTC. Its translation: CASSLAGETQYF.

This clone came up once. This sequence joins TRBV5-1 and TRBJ2-7, with D possibly TRBD1 on 6 matching bases. The CDR3 is made up of 14 amino acids. V shed 7 bases and J shed 6 bases, with 20 bases lying between them. Germline assignment: CDR1 SGHRS and CDR2 YFSETQ. CDR3 bases: TGCGCCAGCGGAACGGATATCCAGGGGAGCGAGCAGTACTTC. Protein product: CASGTDIQGSEQYF.

This clone was counted a few times. The chain is built from TRBV7-9 and TRBJ2-5, with D unclear. The CDR3 runs to 13 residues. The V and J ends lost 1 base and 7 bases respectively, with 10 bases between them. The V gene's germline CDR1 is SEHNR and CDR2 FQNEAQ (reference sequence). The CDR3 DNA is TGTGCCAGCAGCTTAGGGCTAGATGGGACCCAGTACTTC. The encoded protein is CASSLGLDGTQYF.

V and J are TRBV4-2 and TRBJ1-1; D ambiguous. The V end was cut by 1 base, the J end by 1 base, with 7 bases between. This CDR3 has 14 residues. Germline values: CDR1 LGHNA, CDR2 YNFKEQ. CDR3 sequence: CASSQGAKNTEAFF. The CDR3 nucleotides are TGTGCCAGCAGCCAAGGAGCGAAGAACACTGAAGCTTTCTTT.

V usage is TRBV28 and J usage is TRBJ2-5; maybe TRBD1 (6 bases). The V end was cut by 3 bases, the J end by 3 bases, with 14 bases between. The V gene's germline CDR1 is MDHEN and CDR2 SYDVKM. The CDR3 extends over 15 amino acids. This chain's CDR3 is CASSLGSGGKETQYF. The CDR3 nucleotides read TGTGCCAGCAGTTTGGGAAGTGGGGGCAAAGAGACCCAGTACTTC.

This clone occurred a few times. The CDR3 is CASSLRSGGLYEQYF. The CDR3 DNA is TGTGCCAGCAGCTTACGGTCAGGGGGCCTTTACGAGCAGTACTTC. The rearrangement uses TRBV7-2 and TRBJ2-7, with 8 positions matching TRBD1. This CDR3 region has 15 residues. Germline-derived CDR1 and CDR2 are SGHTA and FQGNSA. The J segment lost 4 bases and the V segment lost 2 bases, leaving 7 bases of the junction unmatched. Based on the CDR3 plus reference TRBV7-2 and TRBJ2-7, the full variable domain is GAGVSQSPSNKVTEKGKDVELRCDPISGHTALYWYRQSLGQGLEFLIYFQGNSAPDKSGLPSDRFSAERTGGSVSTLTIQRTQQEDSAVYLCASSLRSGGLYEQYFGPGTRLTVT.

The CDR3 DNA follows: TGTGCCAGCAGCTTCCAGGGGCCCAAAAACATTCAGTACTTC. Translating gives CASSFQGPKNIQYF. The chain employs TRBV7-8 and TRBJ2-4, with D perhaps matching TRBD1 (6 bases). The CDR3 sequence is 14 residues long. Germline CDR1 reads SGHVS; CDR2 reads FQNEAQ. V was trimmed by 3 bases and J by 2 bases, leaving 8 bases between them.

This clone came up a few times. The rearrangement links TRBV29-1 to TRBJ1-1; D uncertain. The germline V gene encodes CDR1 SQVTM and CDR2 ANQGSEA. The V end was cut by 7 bases, the J end by 0 bases, with 12 bases between. This CDR3 has 13 residues. The CDR3 coding sequence is TGCAGCGCGGGCGGGCAGATGAACACTGAAGCTTTCTTT. This gives the protein CSAGGQMNTEAFF.

The CDR3 DNA is TGTGCCAGCAGTTCTGGGACAGCCAAGGGTGCTTTCTTT. Amino acids: CASSSGTAKGAFF. V gene TRBV2 combines with J gene TRBJ1-1; TRBD1 matches 7 bases. V dropped 5 bases and J dropped 11; count of bases not matched to a gene: 11. This CDR3 spans 13 amino acids. Germline loops: CDR1 SNHLY, CDR2 FYNNEI.

The chain couples TRBV30 to TRBJ1-1, with 7 positions matching TRBD1. Germline CDR1 GTSNPN, CDR2 SVGIG (reference sequence). The CDR3 consists of 13 residues. Trimming removed 4 bases from V and 4 bases from J; junction bases left unmatched: 6. The CDR3 sequence: CAWTRGPGTEAFF. Here the CDR3 DNA reads TGTGCCTGGACTAGGGGGCCGGGCACTGAAGCTTTCTTT.

The rearrangement uses TRBV28 and TRBJ2-3; TRBD2 might be the D (5 bases). This CDR3 comprises 17 residues. Germline CDR1 and CDR2: MDHEN and SYDVKM. V lost 5 bases, J lost 3 bases, and 21 bases lay in between. CDR3 sequence reads: CASSPVMGATKTDTQYF. The CDR3 nucleotides are TGTGCCAGCAGTCCCGTAATGGGAGCGACCAAAACAGATACGCAGTATTTT.

The chain joins TRBV7-2 to TRBJ2-7, with D perhaps matching TRBD1 (6 bases). The CDR3 is 15 residues long. CDR1 and CDR2 (germline): SGHTA, FQGNSA. Between the trimmed V and J ends, which lost 5 bases and 0 bases, there was a span of 14 bases. As DNA, the CDR3 is TGTGCCAGCAGCCTAAGGACAGAAAGCTCCTACGAGCAGTACTTC. This encodes CASSLRTESSYEQYF.

The rearrangement links TRBV19 to TRBJ2-7; 7 positions agree with TRBD1. In germline, CDR1 is LNHDA, CDR2 SQIVND (reference sequence). J gave up 3 bases and V 2 bases, and 7 bases lay outside the gene matches. The CDR3 is made up of 15 amino acids. CDR3 bases: TGTGCCAGTAGTATAAAAGGGGGCGGTCTCTACGAGCAGTACTTC. This encodes CASSIKGGGLYEQYF.

The chain recombines TRBV19 with TRBJ2-1, with 9 positions matching TRBD2. The CDR3 has 16 residues. Germline V lookup: CDR1 LNHDA, CDR2 SQIVND (reference sequence). The V gene end was trimmed by 4 bases and the J gene end by 9 bases; junction bases not matched to a gene: 13. The CDR3 protein is CASSTGNSGSRGEQFF. In DNA form, the CDR3 reads TGTGCCAGTAGTACAGGGAATAGCGGGAGTCGGGGTGAGCAGTTCTTC.